The source of this TCR beta chain is a study of blood T cell repertoires in COVID-19. CDR1 SGHRS and CDR2 YFSETQ come from the germline V gene. Trimming pared 4 bases from V and 5 bases from J, leaving 18 bases between. The CDR3 covers 16 residues. Libraries were prepared by immunoSEQ multiplex PCR; TCRdb keeps only in-frame clonotypes and omits some of them. Of some 200,000 clones in the sample, less than 90% were seen once. The TCR sequence derives from a man aged 70-80 years with acute or convalescent COVID-19. Sequencing input: peripheral blood. The genes are TRBV5-1 and TRBJ1-4; possibly TRBD1 for D (6 bases). DNA of the CDR3: TGCGCCAGCAGCCTCCGAAGACAGGCCCGGAATGAAAAACTGTTTTTT. Its translation is CASSLRRQARNEKLFF.